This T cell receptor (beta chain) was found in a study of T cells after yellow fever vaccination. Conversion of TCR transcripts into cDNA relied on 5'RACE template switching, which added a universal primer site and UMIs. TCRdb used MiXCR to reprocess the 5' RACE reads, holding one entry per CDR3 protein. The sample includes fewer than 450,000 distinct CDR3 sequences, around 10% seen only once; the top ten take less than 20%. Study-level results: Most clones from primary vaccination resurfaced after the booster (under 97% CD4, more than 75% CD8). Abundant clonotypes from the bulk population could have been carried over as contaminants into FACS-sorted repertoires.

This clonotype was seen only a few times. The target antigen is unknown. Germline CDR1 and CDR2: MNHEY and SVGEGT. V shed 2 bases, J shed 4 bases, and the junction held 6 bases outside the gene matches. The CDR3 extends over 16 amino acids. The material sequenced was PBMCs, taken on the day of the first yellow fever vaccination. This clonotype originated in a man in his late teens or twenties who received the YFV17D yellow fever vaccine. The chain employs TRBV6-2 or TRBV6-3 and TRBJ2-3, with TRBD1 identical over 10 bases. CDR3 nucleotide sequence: TGTGCCAGCAGTTACCGGGACAGGGGATCAGCAGATACGCAGTATTTT. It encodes CASSYRDRGSADTQYF.